The clone carrying this T cell receptor beta chain was detected only once. The method was immunoSEQ multiplex PCR; TCRdb's version includes in-frame clones alone and lacks a portion of them. The table has about 130,000 clones, approximately 89% seen once. This record belongs to a study of T cell responses to AZD1222 COVID-19 vaccine. Trimming cost V 6 bases and J 2 bases, with 18 bases left between them. Germline loops: CDR1 MDHEN, CDR2 SYDVKM. CDR3 size: 16 residues. The starting material was peripheral blood, obtained on day 0 of AZD1222 vaccination. The TCR originated in an adult in good health. The chain joins TRBV28 to TRBJ2-3, with no clear D. The CDR3 coding sequence is TGTGCCAGCAGCAGCGCTGAGGCGATGAACACAGATACGCAGTATTTT. It translates to CASSSAEAMNTDTQYF.